What follows are 13 T cell receptor beta chains derived from one specimen sequenced in a study of T cell changes during pregnancy in multiple sclerosis. The data were produced by immunoSEQ multiplex PCR, yet TCRdb's version contains in-frame clones alone and is incomplete. The table lists 40,000 to 55,000 clones, roughly 90% of them singletons. The input for sequencing was peripheral blood, taken in the first trimester of pregnancy. The receptors were gathered from a female donor in good health, enrolled as a control in a pregnancy study.

The chain uses TRBV4-3 and TRBJ2-5; 14 bases are shared with TRBD2. V shed 0 bases, J shed 2 bases, and the junction held 2 bases outside the gene matches. Germline V CDR1 and CDR2: LGHNA, YSLEER. The CDR3 has 17 amino acids. The CDR3 nucleotides are TGCGCCAGCAGCCAAGATTGGACTAGCGGGGGGCAAGAGACCCAGTACTTC. This codes for CASSQDWTSGGQETQYF.

The gene calls are TRBV5-6 and TRBJ2-3, with D tentatively TRBD1 (6 bases). CDR1 is SGHDT, CDR2 YYEEEE, per germline. V lost 0 bases to trimming and J lost 5 bases, with 7 bases between them. The CDR3 consists of 13 residues. The CDR3 DNA follows: TGTGCCAGCAGCTTGGCGACAGGAGATACGCAGTATTTT. Its translation: CASSLATGDTQYF.

The genes are TRBV19 and TRBJ2-1; 12 bases match TRBD1. The CDR3 loop spans 19 amino acids. CDR1 is LNHDA, CDR2 SQIVND, per germline (reference sequence). Germline trimming cut 4 bases from V and 7 bases from J; bases unmatched to any gene: 17. The CDR3 protein is CASSTRQIGTGGRRNEQFF. The DNA for the CDR3 is TGTGCCAGTAGTACTCGACAAATAGGGACAGGGGGCAGGAGGAATGAGCAGTTCTTC.

This chain connects TRBV28 to TRBJ1-1, with unresolved D. Trimming removed 2 bases at V and 4 bases at J, with 11 bases between. The length of the CDR3 is 14 residues. Germline loops: CDR1 MDHEN, CDR2 SYDVKM. DNA for the CDR3: TGTGCCAGCAGTTTAGCCGGAACGGGCACTGAAGCTTTCTTT. Residues: CASSLAGTGTEAFF.

V is TRBV27 and J is TRBJ2-7; the match to TRBD1 covers 9 bases. Trimming removed 8 bases from V and 0 bases from J; junction bases left unmatched: 2. Germline V lookup: CDR1 MNHEY, CDR2 SMNVEV (reference sequence). The CDR3 length is 13 residues. CDR3 sequence: CASADRGSYEQYF. The DNA of the CDR3 is TGTGCCAGCGCGGACAGGGGCTCCTACGAGCAGTACTTC.

This sequence joins TRBV6-4 and TRBJ2-3, with 9 bases fitting TRBD1. Germline CDR1 is MRHNA and CDR2 is SNTAGT. This CDR3 is built from 15 residues. V gave up 0 bases and J gave up 2 bases; unmatched junction bases: 0. In DNA, the CDR3 is TGTGCCAGCAGTGACTCACAGGGGGCCACAGATACGCAGTATTTT. This translates into CASSDSQGATDTQYF.

The rearrangement links TRBV27 to TRBJ2-3; 7 bases agree with TRBD2. The length of the CDR3 is 15 residues. Trimming removed 5 bases from V and 6 bases from J; junction bases left unmatched: 11. The germline V gene has CDR1 MNHEY and CDR2 SMNVEV (reference sequence). The CDR3 reads CASSPLAGVTDTQYF. The CDR3 DNA is TGTGCCAGCAGTCCTCTCGCGGGAGTAACCGATACGCAGTATTTT.

V is TRBV6-1 and J is TRBJ2-3; 9 bases map to TRBD2. CDR3 length: 14 amino acids. Germline CDR1 reads MNHNS; CDR2 reads SASEGT. V lost 7 bases to trimming and J lost 4 bases; unmatched junction nucleotides: 6. The CDR3 bases are TGTGCCAGCAACGGCGGGGGGGCCTCAGATACGCAGTATTTT. Translated, it gives CASNGGGASDTQYF.

The chain combines TRBV28 with TRBJ1-2; TRBD1 aligns across 10 bases. Per the germline V gene, CDR1 is MDHEN and CDR2 is SYDVKM. The CDR3 has 13 amino acids. Trimming removed 6 bases from V and 4 bases from J; junction bases left unmatched: 2. CDR3 in amino acids: CASRGTGVYGYTF. Written as DNA, the CDR3 is TGTGCCAGCAGGGGGACAGGGGTCTATGGCTACACCTTC.

The gene calls are TRBV19 and TRBJ2-2; 11 positions match TRBD2. In germline, CDR1 is LNHDA, CDR2 SQIVND (reference sequence). Germline trimming cut 6 bases from V and 4 bases from J; bases unmatched to any gene: 1. CDR3 size: 14 residues. The chain's CDR3 is CASRGTSGTGELFF. CDR3 coding DNA: TGTGCCAGTAGGGGGACTAGCGGCACCGGGGAGCTGTTTTTT.

The chain links TRBV28 to TRBJ2-4, with 7 bases lining up with TRBD1. Germline lookup yields CDR1 MDHEN and CDR2 SYDVKM. Trimming at V came to 4 bases and at J to 1 base, leaving 7 bases not matched to a gene. The CDR3 extends over 16 amino acids. CDR3 amino acids: CASSWYRGSAKNIQYF. The CDR3 DNA is TGTGCCAGCAGTTGGTACAGGGGTTCGGCCAAAAACATTCAGTACTTC.

This clone was seen just once. V and J are TRBV27 and TRBJ2-1; 9 bases map to TRBD2. Germline loops: CDR1 MNHEY, CDR2 SMNVEV (reference sequence). This CDR3 comprises 15 residues. Unmatched junction bases numbered 5, after V lost 6 bases and J lost 2 bases. The DNA of the CDR3 is TGTGCCAGCAGGCCTAGCGGGATTGCCTACAATGAGCAGTTCTTC. It codes for CASRPSGIAYNEQFF.

The CDR3 nucleotides are TGTGCCAGCAGTTTTTTAGGGGACGCGCCTCGGGGAGGGACAGATACGCAGTATTTT. It translates to CASSFLGDAPRGGTDTQYF. This sequence joins TRBV28 and TRBJ2-3; 7 bases are shared with TRBD2. The germline CDR1 and CDR2 sequences are MDHEN and SYDVKM. The CDR3 spans 19 residues. V gave up 3 bases and J gave up 3 bases; unmatched junction bases: 18.